This T cell receptor (beta chain) derives from a study of radiotherapy plus CTLA-4 blockade in lung cancer. Study in general: With 25% to 40% of patients having disease control, objective responses were seen in approximately 17%.

Germline V CDR1 and CDR2: LNHNV, YYDKDF (reference sequence). This CDR3 contains 15 residues. V shed 0 bases, J shed 8 bases, and the junction held 6 bases outside the gene matches. Comment on this clone: Its cognate antigen is unknown.

Overall study results and limits: Once radiotherapy plus ipilimumab had been given, TCR clones derived from tumor expanded in blood. Response, reportedly, was best predicted by interferon-beta along with early blood T cell clone dynamics.

Using immunoSEQ multiplex PCR, the repertoire was profiled, and TCRdb retains in-frame clones only, with some absent. The sample lists roughly 60,000 clones, roughly four fifths seen once, with 2.5% to 3% in the top ten. Chemo-refractory metastatic non-small-cell lung cancer patients underwent focal radiation alongside CTLA-4 blockade with ipilimumab. Sequenced material: peripheral blood, taken from a patient treated with radiotherapy plus ipilimumab. This sequence was found in a human donor with non-small cell lung cancer who had a complete response to radiotherapy plus ipilimumab. The J gene is TRBJ1-4, the V gene TRBV15; TRBD1 aligns across 7 bases. CDR3 bases: TGTGCCACCAGCAGAGACCTCTCGACAGGGGAAAAACTGTTTTTT. It encodes CATSRDLSTGEKLFF.